This entry lists 12 T cell receptor beta chains sequenced from one sample in a study of blood T cell repertoires in COVID-19. Repertoires were generated with immunoSEQ multiplex PCR, while TCRdb's copy carries only in-frame clones and drops some. Of approximately 90,000 clones in the sample, 86% are singletons; the top ten hold roughly 20%. The sequencing input was peripheral blood. All receptors come from a woman older than 75 with acute or convalescent COVID-19.

V gene TRBV9 combines with J gene TRBJ2-3, with 10 bases that match TRBD2. This CDR3 has 17 residues. Germline loops: CDR1 SGDLS, CDR2 YYNGEE. The ends lost 3 bases at V and 5 bases at J; junction bases unmatched: 12. The CDR3 region has the DNA TGTGCCAGCAGCGGCAACCCCAGCGGGGGGGCAGTAGATACGCAGTATTTT. Translating it yields CASSGNPSGGAVDTQYF. Full variable domain (missing parts from reference TRBV9 and TRBJ2-3): DSGVTQTPKHLITATGQRVTLRCSPRSGDLSVYWYQQSLDQGLQFLIQYYNGEERAKGNILERFSAQQFPDLHSELNLSSLELGDSALYFCASSGNPSGGAVDTQYFGPGTRLTVL.

V gene TRBV9 combines with J gene TRBJ2-5; 11 bases fit TRBD2. Germline V gene sequence: CDR1 SGDLS, CDR2 YYNGEE. The CDR3 is 16 amino acids. Unmatched junction bases numbered 7, after V lost 2 bases and J lost 4 bases. Written as DNA, the CDR3 is TGTGCCAGCAGCGTGAGTAGCGGGGGGGCCGGAGAGACCCAGTACTTC. As protein: CASSVSSGGAGETQYF.

This rearrangement joins TRBV5-5 to TRBJ1-5; D gene ambiguous. CDR1 is SGHKS, CDR2 YYEKEE, per germline (reference sequence). The CDR3 covers 15 residues. V was clipped by 4 bases and J by 2 bases, with 13 bases between them. The CDR3: CASSPRAYGNQPQHF. The CDR3, as DNA: TGTGCCAGCAGCCCGAGGGCGTACGGCAATCAGCCCCAGCATTTT.

This clone has just a few counts. The chain carries TRBV5-5 and TRBJ1-6, with D perhaps matching TRBD1 (6 bases). V was trimmed by 2 bases and J by 3 bases, leaving 6 bases between them. The germline gives CDR1 SGHKS, CDR2 YYEKEE (reference sequence). The CDR3 extends over 14 amino acids. This chain's CDR3 is CASSLQGYNSPLHF. Written as DNA, the CDR3 is TGTGCCAGCAGCTTACAGGGCTATAATTCACCCCTCCACTTT.

The J gene is TRBJ2-2, the V gene TRBV3-1 (or the pseudogene TRBV3-2), with D perhaps matching TRBD1 (6 bases). Looked up from germline, CDR1 is LGHDT and CDR2 is YNNKEL (reference sequence). The CDR3 totals 16 residues. The V end lost 4 bases, the J end lost 7 bases, and 19 bases lay between the germline ends. The CDR3 is CASSLNLGTPIGELFF. CDR3 sequence (DNA): TGTGCCAGCAGCCTAAACCTCGGGACACCCATCGGGGAGCTGTTTTTT.

The chain carries TRBV20-1 and TRBJ2-7; D call uncertain. V was trimmed by 4 bases and J by 6 bases, leaving 10 bases between them. The CDR3 is made up of 11 amino acids. Germline CDR1 and CDR2: DFQATT and SNEGSKA (reference sequence). This CDR3 reads CSANEEVEQYF. The CDR3 DNA reads TGCAGTGCTAACGAGGAAGTCGAGCAGTACTTC.

J is TRBJ1-5 and V is TRBV18, with 9 bases identical to TRBD1. The CDR3 is 15 residues long. V dropped 4 bases and J dropped 6; count of bases not matched to a gene: 7. CDR1 and CDR2 from the germline V gene are KGHSH and LQKENI. This chain's CDR3 is CASSHGTGPPQPQHF. The CDR3 DNA follows: TGTGCCAGCTCACATGGGACAGGGCCCCCTCAGCCCCAGCATTTT. Full variable domain (remainder filled in from reference TRBV18 and TRBJ1-5): NAGVMQNPRHLVRRRGQEARLRCSPMKGHSHVYWYRQLPEEGLKFMVYLQKENIIDESGMPKERFSAEFPKEGPSILRIQQVVRGDSAAYFCASSHGTGPPQPQHFGDGTRLSIL.

The V call is TRBV9, the J call TRBJ2-1, with no clear D. Germline V CDR1 and CDR2: SGDLS, YYNGEE. V was trimmed by 0 bases and J by 1 base, leaving 20 bases between them. The CDR3 loop spans 19 amino acids. The CDR3 region is CASSVADREAVKSYNEQFF. The CDR3 nucleotides read TGTGCCAGCAGCGTAGCAGACCGCGAGGCTGTGAAGTCCTACAATGAGCAGTTCTTC.

The V and J genes are TRBV4-1 and TRBJ2-1, with TRBD2 matching 11 bases. V shed 4 bases and J 6 bases; nucleotides not matched to a gene: 8. The CDR3 runs 16 residues. CDR1 is MGHRA and CDR2 is YSYEKL in the germline V gene. The CDR3 spells CASSLKTSGVINEQFF. In DNA form, the CDR3 reads TGCGCCAGCAGCCTCAAGACTAGCGGGGTTATCAATGAGCAGTTCTTC.

This chain uses TRBV7-8 with TRBJ2-7; 12 bases are shared with TRBD1. Trimming took 2 bases from V and 3 from J; bases not matched to a gene: 5. The CDR3 loop spans 16 amino acids. CDR1 and CDR2 (germline): SGHVS, FQNEAQ. The CDR3 nucleotides read TGTGCCAGCAGCTTACCGGGACAGGGGGCCTTCTACGAGCAGTACTTC. It translates to CASSLPGQGAFYEQYF.

This clone is a singleton in its sample. This chain joins TRBV11-3 and TRBJ2-7, with 7 positions matching TRBD2. Germline loops: CDR1 SGHNT, CDR2 YENEEA. This CDR3 has 16 residues. After removal of 2 bases from V and 3 bases from J, the junction contained 10 bases not matched to a gene. In DNA form, the CDR3 reads TGTGCCAGCAGCTTAAGTAGCCAGCGGGGAGACTACGAGCAGTACTTC. Residues: CASSLSSQRGDYEQYF.

The genes are TRBV21-1 and TRBJ1-6; the table's D call of TRBD1 was not tested on the DNA. TRBV21-1 is given as a pseudogene. The CDR3 is made up of 19 amino acids. The CDR3 DNA sequence: TGTGCCAGCAGCAAAGGTGTGAGACAGACGAGCTCCTATAATTCACCCCTCCACTTT. As protein: CASSKGVRQTSSYNSPLHF.